The 9 T cell receptor beta chains below were found in one sample sequenced in a study of blood T cell repertoires in COVID-19. TCRdb's copy holds only in-frame clones and misses some; the assay was immunoSEQ multiplex PCR. The repertoire has fewer than 250,000 clones, 82% of them found once; the top ten carry 7.8%. The sequencing sample was made of peripheral blood. The receptor source for this set is an older woman with COVID-19, enrolled during active disease.

J is TRBJ1-3 and V is TRBV28; a weak D match, TRBD1 (6 bases). V lost 3 bases and J 1 base, leaving 13 bases between the germline ends. Germline assignment: CDR1 MDHEN and CDR2 SYDVKM. CDR3 length: 16 residues. CDR3 in DNA: TGTGCCAGCAGTTTTCAAGGGGGTAGTTCTGGAAACACCATATATTTT. Translating gives CASSFQGGSSGNTIYF.

This sequence joins TRBV6-1 and TRBJ1-3, with D perhaps matching TRBD1 (5 bases). The germline V gene encodes CDR1 MNHNS and CDR2 SASEGT. The germline V and J ends were trimmed by 1 base and 0 bases, with 7 bases remaining between them. The length of the CDR3 is 15 residues. As DNA, the CDR3 is TGTGCCAGCAGTGAAGGGGGCAGCTCTGGAAACACCATATATTTT. This codes for CASSEGGSSGNTIYF.

This chain connects TRBV11-3 to TRBJ2-1; 14 nucleotides align to TRBD2. V lost 5 bases, J lost 9 bases, and 9 bases stayed unmatched. Germline lookup yields CDR1 SGHNT and CDR2 YENEEA. The CDR3 loop spans 16 amino acids. CDR3 coding DNA: TGTGCCAGCAGCCCAAAGACTAGCGGGGGGGAAGGTGAGCAGTTCTTC. It codes for CASSPKTSGGEGEQFF.

The chain couples TRBV18 to TRBJ1-3; perhaps TRBD1 as D (6 bases). This CDR3 comprises 15 residues. From germline, CDR1 is KGHSH and CDR2 LQKENI. Between the trimmed V and J ends, which lost 3 bases and 0 bases, there was a span of 9 bases. Here the CDR3 DNA reads TGTGCCAGCTCACCTACAGGGTCCTCTGGAAACACCATATATTTT. Its translation: CASSPTGSSGNTIYF.

The chain uses TRBV11-1 and TRBJ2-7; TRBD2 is a possible D gene (5 bases). Germline V gene lookup returns CDR1 SGHAT and CDR2 FQDESV (reference sequence). The CDR3 extends over 12 amino acids. V lost 5 bases and J lost 3, with 8 bases in between. The CDR3 DNA reads as TGTGCCAGCAGCGACTACAGCTACGAGCAGTACTTC. Protein product: CASSDYSYEQYF.

The rearrangement joins TRBV29-1 to TRBJ2-4; 7 nucleotides match TRBD1. V trimming: 6 bases; J trimming: 1 base; junction bases outside the gene matches: 3. CDR1 and CDR2 from the germline V gene are SQVTM and ANQGSEA. CDR3 size: 13 residues. The CDR3 bases are TGCAGCGTGCAGGGGGATGCCAAAAACATTCAGTACTTC. Translation: CSVQGDAKNIQYF.

The chain links TRBV7-3 to TRBJ1-3, with D unclear. Trimming left V 1 base short and J 1 base short, with 8 bases between. CDR3 size: 15 residues. Germline CDR1 is SGHTA and CDR2 is FQGTGA. The CDR3 DNA reads as TGTGCCAGCAGCTTAAATTCGGGTTCTGGAAACACCATATATTTT. It encodes CASSLNSGSGNTIYF.

This clone has just one count. The chain links TRBV19 to TRBJ1-4; maybe TRBD1 (6 bases). The ends were cut back, 5 bases at V and 10 bases at J, with 20 bases in the middle. Per the germline V gene, CDR1 is LNHDA and CDR2 is SQIVND (reference sequence). This CDR3 contains 15 residues. The CDR3 bases are TGTGCCAGTAGTCCGAACGGACAGACCCACGTAAAACTGTTTTTT. Its protein product is CASSPNGQTHVKLFF. Full variable domain (outside the CDR3, taken from reference TRBV19 and TRBJ1-4): DGGITQSPKYLFRKEGQNVTLSCEQNLNHDAMYWYRQDPGQGLRLIYYSQIVNDFQKGDIAEGYSVSREKKESFPLTVTSAQKNPTAFYLCASSPNGQTHVKLFFGSGTQLSVL.

The chain employs TRBV21-1 and TRBJ1-2; the table's D call, TRBD1, has no DNA check behind it. TRBV21-1 constitutes a pseudogene. The CDR3 has 16 residues. The CDR3 sequence: CASSKEAAGGDYGYTF. The CDR3 bases are TGTGCCAGCAGCAAAGAAGCGGCAGGGGGTGACTATGGCTACACCTTC.